The 10 T cell receptor beta chains in this list originate from one sample, sequenced in a study of cytomegalovirus exposure and HLA in healthy donors. PCR primers comprised 60 Vbeta and 13 Jbeta primers. Method: immunoSEQ multiplex PCR; TCRdb's copy keeps in-frame clones and lacks some. The sample shows approximately 140,000 clones, over 75% of them seen only once. Sequencing input: PBMCs. These TCRs come from a man in his forties in good health and CMV-seronegative.

The chain links TRBV5-4 to TRBJ1-3; D is undetermined. Trimming took 4 bases from V and 0 from J, leaving 14 bases between them. This CDR3 contains 16 residues. Looked up from germline, CDR1 is SGHNT and CDR2 is YYREEE (reference sequence). The CDR3 spells CASSPVNPSSGNTIYF. In DNA, the CDR3 is TGTGCCAGCAGCCCCGTTAACCCCAGCTCTGGAAACACCATATATTTT. Using reference TRBV5-4 and TRBJ1-3 for the parts outside the CDR3, the full variable domain is ETGVTQSPTHLIKTRGQQVTLRCSSQSGHNTVSWYQQALGQGPQFIFQYYREEENGRGNFPPRFSGLQFPNYSSELNVNALELDDSALYLCASSPVNPSSGNTIYFGEGSWLTVV.

The chain is built from TRBV21-1 and TRBJ1-6; no DNA check was done on the table's D call, TRBD1. TRBV21-1 is deemed a pseudogene. CDR3 size: 16 residues. In DNA, the CDR3 is TGTGCCAGCAGCACAGAGGGACAGGGGCTGGTTGCACCCCTCCACTTT. It encodes CASSTEGQGLVAPLHF.

The rearrangement joins TRBV4-3 to TRBJ2-2, with 9 bases identical to TRBD1. The V segment lost 2 bases and the J segment 7 bases; nucleotides outside the gene matches: 5. CDR1 and CDR2 (germline): LGHNA, YSLEER. The CDR3 loop spans 15 amino acids. The CDR3 DNA follows: TGCGCCAGCAGCCAAACTGGGACAGGGAACGGGGAGCTGTTTTTT. Translation gives CASSQTGTGNGELFF.

The chain combines TRBV28 with TRBJ2-5, with 7 nucleotides matching TRBD2. The J call is in doubt because the DNA end fits TRBJ2-7 better. The germline gives CDR1 MDHEN, CDR2 SYDVKM. CDR3 length: 14 amino acids. Written as DNA, the CDR3 is TGTGCCAGCGGGGGGGAGGTAATCTCCTACGAGCAGTACTTC. Translating gives CASGGEVISYEQYF.

The chain couples TRBV15 to TRBJ2-7, with 15 positions matching TRBD2. V lost 5 bases and J lost 2; bases outside the gene matches: 4. Germline V gene data show CDR1 as LNHNV and CDR2 as YYDKDF (reference sequence). CDR3 length: 16 amino acids. The CDR3 DNA sequence: TGTGCCACCAGCTCCGGACTAGCGGGAGGGCCCTACGAGCAGTACTTC. Amino acid sequence: CATSSGLAGGPYEQYF.

J is TRBJ2-7 and V is TRBV11-2; D possibly corresponds to TRBD1 (5 bases). The CDR3 loop spans 14 amino acids. Germline CDR1 SGHAT, CDR2 FQNNGV. V gave up 4 bases and J gave up 0 bases, with 10 bases separating them. CDR3 in DNA: TGTGCCAGCAGCTGGAGCAGGGTCTCCTACGAGCAGTACTTC. Amino acid sequence: CASSWSRVSYEQYF.

The chain is built from TRBV13 and TRBJ2-1; D is uncertain. The CDR3 covers 15 residues. V was trimmed by 9 bases and J by 2 bases, leaving 17 bases between them. The germline V gene encodes CDR1 PRHDT and CDR2 FYEKMQ (reference sequence). The CDR3 region is CASRSGAQPYNEQFF. The CDR3 DNA reads as TGTGCCAGTCGTTCAGGTGCCCAACCCTACAATGAGCAGTTCTTC. The whole variable domain, filled in from reference TRBV13 and TRBJ2-1, reads AAGVIQSPRHLIKEKRETATLKCYPIPRHDTVYWYQQGPGQDPQFLISFYEKMQSDKGSIPDRFSAQQFSDYHSELNMSSLELGDSALYFCASRSGAQPYNEQFFGPGTRLTVL.

This sequence joins TRBV10-1 and TRBJ2-1, with 10 bases identical to TRBD2. The CDR3 consists of 14 residues. The trim removed 3 bases at V and 6 bases at J, leaving 2 bases unmatched. CDR1 and CDR2 from the germline V gene are WNHNN and SYGVQD (reference sequence). CDR3 DNA sequence: TGCGCCAGCAGTGACCGGACTAGCGGCAATGAGCAGTTCTTC. Protein sequence: CASSDRTSGNEQFF.

This chain links TRBV28 with TRBJ2-7; D perhaps matches TRBD1 (6 bases). V was cut by 2 bases and J by 5 bases, with 16 bases left in between. The germline V gene has CDR1 MDHEN and CDR2 SYDVKM. The CDR3 covers 15 residues. As DNA, the CDR3 is TGTGCCAGCAGTTTAATGCAGGGGATTATAAACGAGCAGTACTTC. Translating gives CASSLMQGIINEQYF.

This clone has a handful of counts. V is TRBV30 and J is TRBJ1-3; possibly TRBD1 for D (5 bases). V was shortened by 3 bases and J by 0 bases, with 9 bases between the two germline ends. The germline gives CDR1 GTSNPN, CDR2 SVGIG (reference sequence). CDR3 length: 14 amino acids. CDR3 protein: CAWRTQGSGNTIYF. The CDR3 nucleotides read TGTGCCTGGAGGACCCAGGGCTCTGGAAACACCATATATTTT.